The 30 T cell receptor beta chains in this list originate from one sample, sequenced in a study of OX40 agonist ivuxolimab in advanced cancers. Libraries were made using the immunoSEQ multiplex PCR assay. TCRdb limited this immuneACCESS table to in-frame rearrangements with V and J called. A share of clones is missing; checked studies link under half to unresolved V genes, and the rest is unexplained. The sample table shows some 71,000 clones, and 86% are seen once. The leading ten clones occupy roughly 3% of the sample. The sequences come from CD4+ or CD8+ T cells sorted from blood, collected in a trial of the OX40 agonist ivuxolimab. The receptors were sampled from an adult with an advanced solid tumor such as melanoma, head and neck, liver or kidney cancer.

The chain carries TRBV18 and TRBJ2-5; tentatively, D is TRBD2 (6 bases). Germline V gene lookup returns CDR1 KGHSH and CDR2 LQKENI. The germline V and J ends were trimmed by 2 bases and 2 bases, with 9 bases remaining between them. This CDR3 contains 14 residues. CDR3 region: CASSPSGLQETQYF. The DNA of the CDR3 is TGTGCCAGCTCACCATCGGGACTGCAAGAGACCCAGTACTTC.

V gene TRBV9 combines with J gene TRBJ1-2, with no clear D. The V and J ends lost 0 bases and 9 bases respectively, with 18 bases between them. The CDR3 contains 15 residues. CDR1 and CDR2 from the germline V gene are SGDLS and YYNGEE. DNA for the CDR3: TGTGCCAGCAGCGTAGGGACGAATGAACTGGAAAGCTACACCTTC. Translating it yields CASSVGTNELESYTF. Using reference TRBV9 and TRBJ1-2 for the parts outside the CDR3, the full variable domain is DSGVTQTPKHLITATGQRVTLRCSPRSGDLSVYWYQQSLDQGLQFLIQYYNGEERAKGNILERFSAQQFPDLHSELNLSSLELGDSALYFCASSVGTNELESYTFGSGTRLTVV.

The rearrangement uses TRBV6-5 and TRBJ1-1, with 8 nucleotides matching TRBD1. Losses at the gene ends were 0 bases for V and 1 base for J; bases not matched to a gene: 1. This CDR3 comprises 15 residues. The germline V gene encodes CDR1 MNHEY and CDR2 SVGAGI. CDR3 sequence reads: CASSYSGQGNTEAFF. CDR3 sequence (DNA): TGTGCCAGCAGTTACTCCGGACAGGGGAACACTGAAGCTTTCTTT.

V is TRBV28 and J is TRBJ1-2; weak D call: TRBD1 (6 bases). The germline V and J ends were trimmed by 5 bases and 6 bases, with 19 bases remaining between them. CDR1 is MDHEN and CDR2 is SYDVKM in the germline V gene. CDR3 length: 15 amino acids. The DNA of the CDR3 is TGTGCCAGCAGTCAACACCGGGACATCCTTAATGGCTACACCTTC. Protein: CASSQHRDILNGYTF.

V usage is TRBV11-2 and J usage is TRBJ1-1; D is possibly TRBD1 (5 bases). This CDR3 spans 16 amino acids. Trimming shortened V by 4 bases and J by 4 bases, and 19 bases separated the two germline ends. Germline CDR1 and CDR2: SGHAT and FQNNGV. The CDR3 DNA sequence: TGTGCCAGCAGCTCCCTCCGCGTGAGAGGGGTCACTGAAGCTTTCTTT. This codes for CASSSLRVRGVTEAFF.

The genes are TRBV29-1 and TRBJ2-7; D possibly corresponds to TRBD1 (5 bases). Trimming took off 3 bases at V and 2 bases at J, with 14 bases between the two ends. Germline V gives CDR1 SQVTM, CDR2 ANQGSEA. There are 14 residues in the CDR3. The CDR3 DNA follows: TGCAGCGTTGACGTGACCCTAGGGGCCTACGAGCAGTACTTC. Its protein is CSVDVTLGAYEQYF.

There are a few counts of this clone. The chain employs TRBV9 and TRBJ1-1; tentatively, D is TRBD1 (6 bases). V was clipped by 4 bases and J by 4 bases, with 14 bases between them. Germline lookup yields CDR1 SGDLS and CDR2 YYNGEE. The CDR3 length is 14 residues. The CDR3, as DNA: TGTGCCAGCAGCTTCAGGGGCCTTCCCACTGAAGCTTTCTTT. This codes for CASSFRGLPTEAFF.

The gene calls are TRBV7-6 and TRBJ1-1; no clear D gene. Germline V gene data show CDR1 as SGHVS and CDR2 as FNYEAQ. Trimming cost V 5 bases and J 0 bases, with 7 bases left between them. The CDR3 contains 13 residues. CDR3 sequence reads: CASSADLNTEAFF. Written as DNA, the CDR3 is TGTGCCAGCAGCGCCGACCTGAACACTGAAGCTTTCTTT.

J is TRBJ1-5 and V is TRBV10-3; 7 nucleotides match TRBD1. The V gene end was trimmed by 3 bases and the J gene end by 2 bases; junction bases not matched to a gene: 10. CDR3 length equals 17 residues. Germline V CDR1 and CDR2: ENHRY, SYGVKD. CDR3 residues: CAISEHKGAQGNQPQHF. The CDR3 DNA reads TGTGCCATCAGTGAACATAAGGGGGCGCAGGGCAATCAGCCCCAGCATTTT.

J is TRBJ1-2 and V is TRBV7-8; D gene unclear. This CDR3 contains 15 residues. CDR1 is SGHVS and CDR2 is FQNEAQ in the germline V gene. Trimming left V 5 bases short and J 3 bases short, with 16 bases between. CDR3 in DNA: TGTGCCAGCAGCCCTCAAAGGGCGATTTACTATGGCTACACCTTC. This translates into CASSPQRAIYYGYTF.

The rearrangement joins TRBV6-1 to TRBJ2-1; D unclear. V was cut by 6 bases and J by 5 bases, with 14 bases left in between. Germline assignment: CDR1 MNHNS and CDR2 SASEGT. The CDR3 contains 14 residues. The CDR3, as DNA: TGTGCCAGCAGGGTCCGGCGAGGTCACAATGAGCAGTTCTTC. As protein: CASRVRRGHNEQFF.

J is TRBJ2-7 and V is TRBV7-9; 7 bases line up with TRBD2. This CDR3 region has 14 residues. CDR1 is SEHNR and CDR2 is FQNEAQ in the germline V gene (reference sequence). The J segment lost 3 bases and the V segment lost 5 bases, leaving 7 bases of the junction unmatched. CDR3 sequence (DNA): TGTGCCAGCAGCCCGCGGGAGCCATACTACGAGCAGTACTTC. Amino acids: CASSPREPYYEQYF.

The V call is TRBV25-1, the J call TRBJ2-7; a weak D match, TRBD2 (6 bases). Trimming took 4 bases from V and 1 from J, leaving 11 bases between them. The CDR3 contains 14 residues. Germline lookup yields CDR1 MGHDK and CDR2 SYGVNS. The CDR3 sequence: CASSVLGGSYEQYF. In DNA form, the CDR3 reads TGTGCCAGCAGTGTCCTCGGGGGTTCCTACGAGCAGTACTTC.

This chain uses TRBV18 with TRBJ2-7; possible D gene TRBD2, 6 bases. The V end lost 3 bases, the J end lost 4 bases, and 19 bases lay between the germline ends. There are 16 residues in the CDR3. Germline V gives CDR1 KGHSH, CDR2 LQKENI. CDR3 DNA sequence: TGTGCCAGCTCACCTACTGGACGGGCCCGGGGGTACGAGCAGTACTTC. Protein: CASSPTGRARGYEQYF.

V is TRBV28 and J is TRBJ2-3, with D hard to call. Trimming took 5 bases from V and 0 from J, leaving 21 bases between them. This CDR3 region has 18 residues. Germline V gene sequence: CDR1 MDHEN, CDR2 SYDVKM. The CDR3 coding sequence is TGTGCCAGCAGTCCCAGCCCCCACAAACCCGATAGCACAGATACGCAGTATTTT. Translation: CASSPSPHKPDSTDTQYF.

CDR3 in DNA: TGTGCCAGCAGCGTAGGCGGGAGGGCCGAAGAGACCCAGTACTTC. It translates to CASSVGGRAEETQYF. The chain carries TRBV9 and TRBJ2-5; 9 positions match TRBD2. The V gene end was trimmed by 0 bases and the J gene end by 3 bases; junction bases not matched to a gene: 3. The CDR3 consists of 15 residues. Germline V CDR1 and CDR2: SGDLS, YYNGEE.

The table lists this clone with a few counts. The V and J genes are TRBV6-5 and TRBJ2-3, with 7 bases fitting TRBD1. Germline-derived CDR1 and CDR2 are MNHEY and SVGAGI. V lost 6 bases to trimming and J lost 0 bases; unmatched junction nucleotides: 6. The CDR3 sequence is 15 residues long. CDR3 nucleotide sequence: TGTGCCAGCAGACTCGGGACAGCTAGCACAGATACGCAGTATTTT. Encoded protein: CASRLGTASTDTQYF.

The V call is TRBV7-9, the J call TRBJ1-1, with 7 nucleotides matching TRBD1. Looked up from germline, CDR1 is SEHNR and CDR2 is FQNEAQ (reference sequence). The junction had 6 bases not matched to a gene; V was cut back by 4 bases and J by 4 bases. The CDR3 is 14 residues long. This CDR3 reads CASSSRQGRTEAFF. CDR3 nucleotides: TGTGCCAGCAGCTCAAGACAGGGTCGCACTGAAGCTTTCTTT.

This chain connects TRBV6-5 to TRBJ2-5; D is possibly TRBD2 (5 bases). The germline CDR1 and CDR2 sequences are MNHEY and SVGAGI. V lost 8 bases and J lost 5, with 15 bases in between. The CDR3 consists of 13 residues. The CDR3 DNA follows: TGTGCCAGCCTTATACGGGGTGGGGAGACCCAGTACTTC. This codes for CASLIRGGETQYF.

This clone was detected only once. This chain uses TRBV28 with TRBJ1-3; D is perhaps TRBD1 (5 bases). The CDR3 is made up of 15 amino acids. Germline CDR1 reads MDHEN; CDR2 reads SYDVKM. V was cut by 7 bases and J by 10 bases, with 23 bases left in between. The CDR3 loop reads CASTPLGRPSKTIYF. The CDR3 DNA follows: TGTGCCAGCACCCCATTGGGACGTCCATCTAAGACCATATATTTT. Together with reference TRBV28 and TRBJ1-3, the CDR3 gives the full variable domain: DVKVTQSSRYLVKRTGEKVFLECVQDMDHENMFWYRQDPGLGLRLIYFSYDVKMKEKGDIPEGYSVSREKKERFSLILESASTNQTSMYLCASTPLGRPSKTIYFGEGSWLTVV.

The chain recombines TRBV2 with TRBJ2-5, with D uncertain. V lost 3 bases and J lost 0, with 2 bases in between. The germline V gene has CDR1 SNHLY and CDR2 FYNNEI. This CDR3 is built from 12 residues. This CDR3 is CASSEHQETQYF. For the CDR3, the DNA is TGTGCCAGCAGTGAGCACCAAGAGACCCAGTACTTC.

V is TRBV7-2 and J is TRBJ1-2; 8 bases are shared with TRBD1. V gave up 5 bases and J gave up 4 bases; unmatched junction bases: 12. Germline V gene lookup returns CDR1 SGHTA and CDR2 FQGNSA. This CDR3 is 16 amino acids long. This CDR3 is CASSTDRTGLIYGYTF. The DNA of the CDR3 is TGTGCCAGCAGCACTGATCGGACAGGGCTCATCTATGGCTACACCTTC.

The CDR3 region is CASSLGRGHTGELFF. CDR3 DNA: TGTGCCAGCAGCTTAGGACGGGGCCACACCGGGGAGCTGTTTTTT. The rearrangement joins TRBV7-3 to TRBJ2-2; possibly TRBD1 or TRBD2 for D (5 bases each). CDR3 size: 15 residues. The V and J ends lost 2 bases and 3 bases respectively, with 10 bases between them. Germline V gene data show CDR1 as SGHTA and CDR2 as FQGTGA.

The rearrangement uses TRBV5-6 and TRBJ1-2; 7 nucleotides align to TRBD1. CDR1 is SGHDT and CDR2 is YYEEEE in the germline V gene. V dropped 2 bases and J dropped 4; count of bases not matched to a gene: 8. CDR3 length: 15 residues. CDR3 sequence: CASSFADRVGYGYTF. CDR3 nucleotide sequence: TGTGCCAGCAGCTTTGCTGACAGGGTGGGCTATGGCTACACCTTC.

This clone was found once. CDR3 protein: CASSSSGTQTSTDTQYF. Written as DNA, the CDR3 is TGTGCCAGCAGCTCCTCCGGGACACAGACTAGCACAGATACGCAGTATTTT. V usage is TRBV11-2 and J usage is TRBJ2-3; maybe TRBD1 (6 bases). CDR3 size: 17 residues. Germline V CDR1 and CDR2: SGHAT, FQNNGV. V lost 4 bases, J lost 0 bases, and 17 bases lay in between.

The V and J genes are TRBV6-6 and TRBJ1-2, with TRBD1 matching over 9 bases. Trimming at V came to 5 bases and at J to 8 bases, leaving 3 bases not matched to a gene. Germline V gives CDR1 MNHNY, CDR2 SVGAGI (reference sequence). CDR3 length: 12 residues. CDR3 region: CASSGTGSGYTF. The DNA of the CDR3 is TGTGCCAGCAGTGGGACAGGGTCCGGCTACACCTTC.

The chain carries TRBV28 and TRBJ1-5; D call uncertain. CDR3 length: 12 residues. Germline V gives CDR1 MDHEN, CDR2 SYDVKM. Deletions cut 6 bases from V and 3 bases from J, with 6 bases between. In DNA form, the CDR3 reads TGTGCCAGCAGACTTACCAATCAGCCCCAGCATTTT. The encoded protein is CASRLTNQPQHF.

The CDR3 DNA reads TGTGCCAGCAGTTTTCCCCGGGGTAGCGGAGTTTACAATGAGCAGTTCTTC. This encodes CASSFPRGSGVYNEQFF. The rearrangement links TRBV28 to TRBJ2-1; weak D call: TRBD2 (6 bases). CDR3 length: 17 residues. V shed 3 bases and J shed 4 bases, with 19 bases lying between them. Per the germline V gene, CDR1 is MDHEN and CDR2 is SYDVKM.

This clone has only a few counts. V gene TRBV7-3 combines with J gene TRBJ2-7; the D gene could be TRBD1 or TRBD2 (5 bases each). V was trimmed by 3 bases and J by 0 bases, leaving 15 bases between them. The CDR3 contains 16 residues. Germline V gives CDR1 SGHTA, CDR2 FQGTGA. CDR3 residues: CASSLEGDLVSYEQYF. CDR3 bases: TGTGCCAGCAGCTTGGAAGGGGACCTTGTCTCCTACGAGCAGTACTTC.

The V and J genes are TRBV5-5 and TRBJ2-5; the D gene could be TRBD1 or TRBD2 (6 bases each). Germline V gene lookup returns CDR1 SGHKS and CDR2 YYEKEE (reference sequence). The CDR3 runs 14 residues. V shed 0 bases and J shed 5 bases, with 11 bases lying between them. The DNA for the CDR3 is TGTGCCAGCAGCTTGGAAACAGGGAGGGAGACCCAGTACTTC. It translates to CASSLETGRETQYF.